Shown below are 22 T cell receptor beta chains from a single sample sequenced in a study of neurological immune-mediated disorders. MiXCR, applied by TCRdb to the 5' RACE reads, yields one record per CDR3 protein. The sample yields roughly 16,000 distinct CDR3 sequences, about 15% seen once. Material for sequencing was PBMCs. These receptors originate from a man between 60 and 75 years old with HTLV-1-associated myelopathy (HAM/TSP).

This clonotype was recorded many times. The J gene is TRBJ1-1, the V gene TRBV7-2; D uncertain. The CDR3 has 11 amino acids. Germline V gene sequence: CDR1 SGHTA, CDR2 FQGNSA. V gave up 5 bases and J gave up 11 bases, with 12 bases separating them. CDR3: CASSPQRIAFF. The CDR3 DNA follows: TGTGCCAGCAGCCCCCAACGGATCGCTTTCTTT.

This clonotype was seen repeatedly, ten times or more. The chain uses TRBV20-1 and TRBJ1-1; 10 bases line up with TRBD1. After removal of 5 bases from V and 0 bases from J, the junction contained 3 bases not matched to a gene. The CDR3 runs 14 residues. Per the germline V gene, CDR1 is DFQATT and CDR2 is SNEGSKA (reference sequence). The CDR3 DNA follows: TGCAGTGCTGACAGGGGGCTCGTGAACACTGAAGCTTTCTTT. Protein product: CSADRGLVNTEAFF.

By its share, this clonotype is medium-sized (0.01 to 0.1%). The DNA of the CDR3 is TGTGCCAGCAGCGTTGGGGGGGGAAGCTATGGCTACACCTTC. It is translated as CASSVGGGSYGYTF. The genes are TRBV7-6 and TRBJ1-2; perhaps TRBD1 as D (5 bases). The CDR3 covers 14 residues. CDR1 and CDR2 (germline): SGHVS, FNYEAQ. V lost 5 bases, J lost 4 bases, and 14 bases lay in between.

This clonotype was seen at least ten times. The chain uses TRBV6-1 and TRBJ1-2, with D possibly being TRBD1 (6 bases). The germline gives CDR1 MNHNS, CDR2 SASEGT. Trimming took 11 bases from V and 0 from J, leaving 16 bases between them. This CDR3 comprises 14 residues. The CDR3 reads CAHAGVTANYGYTF. The CDR3 region has the DNA TGTGCCCATGCAGGGGTGACCGCTAACTATGGCTACACCTTC.

The genes are TRBV7-8 and TRBJ2-5, with D unclear. Trimming removed 10 bases from V and 4 bases from J, with 25 bases in between. The length of the CDR3 is 16 residues. Germline V gives CDR1 SGHVS, CDR2 FQNEAQ. CDR3 DNA: TGTGCCATCTCGATACTCTCCGGGCAAGGTGGAGAGACCCAGTACTTC. Amino acids: CAISILSGQGGETQYF.

Ten or more counts support this clonotype. V and J are TRBV28 and TRBJ2-5; tentative D call: TRBD1 (7 bases). The CDR3 sequence is 13 residues long. Germline-derived CDR1 and CDR2 are MDHEN and SYDVKM. V lost 2 bases and J lost 5, with 9 bases in between. The CDR3 spells CASSLPGGETQYF. The CDR3 DNA sequence: TGTGCCAGCAGTTTACCAGGGGGGGAGACCCAGTACTTC.

This clonotype was recorded at least ten times. The chain links TRBV6-5 to TRBJ1-2; TRBD1 aligns across 10 bases. Per the germline V gene, CDR1 is MNHEY and CDR2 is SVGAGI. With V trimmed by 7 bases and J by 5 bases, 10 bases remained unmatched. The CDR3 is 15 amino acids. CDR3 amino acids: CASKMESGQGYGYTF. CDR3 DNA: TGTGCCAGCAAAATGGAGTCGGGACAGGGGTATGGCTACACCTTC.

V and J are TRBV6-6 and TRBJ2-7; TRBD1 matches at 9 bases. After removal of 6 bases from V and 1 base from J, the junction contained 7 bases not matched to a gene. CDR1 is MNHNY, CDR2 SVGAGI, per germline (reference sequence). The CDR3 loop spans 15 amino acids. The CDR3 reads CASSNVDRGSYEQYF. Here the CDR3 DNA reads TGTGCCAGCAGCAACGTGGACAGGGGATCCTACGAGCAGTACTTC.

This clonotype was seen at least ten times. The J gene is TRBJ1-5, the V gene TRBV5-1, with D possibly matching TRBD1 (5 bases). Germline CDR1 SGHRS, CDR2 YFSETQ. The CDR3 contains 13 residues. Trimming removed 5 bases at V and 6 bases at J, with 12 bases between. In DNA form, the CDR3 reads TGCGCCAGCAGTTTAGGGGCGGGTCAGCCCCAGCATTTT. Residues: CASSLGAGQPQHF. Combining the CDR3 with reference TRBV5-1 and TRBJ1-5 gives the whole variable domain KAGVTQTPRYLIKTRGQQVTLSCSPISGHRSVSWYQQTPGQGLQFLFEYFSETQRNKGNFPGRFSGRQFSNSRSEMNVSTLELGDSALYLCASSLGAGQPQHFGDGTRLSIL.

This clonotype was detected many times. The chain joins TRBV7-9 to TRBJ2-7, with D perhaps being TRBD1 or TRBD2 (6 bases each). Germline-derived CDR1 and CDR2 are SEHNR and FQNEAQ (reference sequence). The V gene lost 4 bases and the J gene lost 3 bases, with 10 bases spanning the gap. This CDR3 region has 13 residues. The CDR3 here is CASSYGGHYEQYF. For the CDR3, the DNA is TGTGCCAGCAGCTACGGGGGCCACTACGAGCAGTACTTC.

This clonotype has a count of ten or more. The gene calls are TRBV2 and TRBJ2-7; tentative D call: TRBD1 (6 bases). The CDR3 consists of 13 residues. The germline gives CDR1 SNHLY, CDR2 FYNNEI. With 7 bases removed from V and 0 bases from J, the gap between germline ends came to 10 bases. The DNA of the CDR3 is TGTGCCAGCATTGGGGGCCTCTCCTACGAGCAGTACTTC. Translating gives CASIGGLSYEQYF. Full variable domain (remainder filled in from reference TRBV2 and TRBJ2-7): EPEVTQTPSHQVTQMGQEVILRCVPISNHLYFYWYRQILGQKVEFLVSFYNNEISEKSEIFDDQFSVERPDGSNFTLKIRSTKLEDSAMYFCASIGGLSYEQYFGPGTRLTVT.

This clonotype has ten or more counts. V and J are TRBV24-1 and TRBJ2-2; maybe TRBD2 (6 bases). Germline V gene sequence: CDR1 KGHDR, CDR2 SFDVKD. The CDR3 spans 15 residues. V shed 10 bases and J shed 1 base, with 15 bases lying between them. The CDR3 protein is CATAGGARNTGELFF. CDR3 coding DNA: TGTGCCACTGCAGGAGGGGCGCGGAACACCGGGGAGCTGTTTTTT.

This clonotype has ten or more counts. This chain joins TRBV10-3 and TRBJ2-2; 10 bases line up with TRBD2. This CDR3 is built from 14 residues. V dropped 11 bases and J dropped 4; count of bases not matched to a gene: 7. CDR1 ENHRY and CDR2 SYGVKD come from the germline V gene. In DNA, the CDR3 is TGTGCCGCGAACCAGCGGGGGGGCACCGGGGAGCTGTTTTTT. Residues: CAANQRGGTGELFF.

This clonotype came up many times. V and J are TRBV6-1 and TRBJ2-1, with D hard to call. This CDR3 spans 13 amino acids. Germline CDR1 reads MNHNS; CDR2 reads SASEGT. Deletions cut 8 bases from V and 7 bases from J, with 15 bases between. CDR3 DNA: TGTGCCAGCCCTACGCCACGGGCGAATGAGCAGTTCTTC. Its protein is CASPTPRANEQFF.

By sample share, this clonotype is medium-sized. The gene calls are TRBV7-8 and TRBJ1-1; D may be TRBD1 (6 bases). Trimming removed 5 bases at V and 0 bases at J, with 10 bases between. The CDR3 contains 14 residues. Germline V CDR1 and CDR2: SGHVS, FQNEAQ. The CDR3, as DNA: TGTGCCAGCAGCGCGGACAGCATGAACACTGAAGCTTTCTTT. Its translation: CASSADSMNTEAFF.

This clonotype occurred many times. J is TRBJ2-7 and V is TRBV9, with TRBD2 matching 7 bases. The length of the CDR3 is 15 residues. Germline assignment: CDR1 SGDLS and CDR2 YYNGEE. The junction had 3 bases not matched to a gene; V was cut back by 0 bases and J by 0 bases. As DNA, the CDR3 is TGTGCCAGCAGCGTAGAGGGAGGGAGCTCCTACGAGCAGTACTTC. It codes for CASSVEGGSSYEQYF.

About this clonotype itself: A much bigger clone sits one base away, suggesting this may be a read error. The J gene is TRBJ1-5, the V gene TRBV12-3 or TRBV12-4; D remains ambiguous. The V and J ends lost 5 bases and 5 bases respectively, with 10 bases between them. This CDR3 contains 13 residues. The CDR3 DNA follows: TGTGCCAGCAGTCCCGCCGGGCATCAGCCCCAGCATTTT. Amino acid sequence: CASSPAGHQPQHF.

This clonotype was seen at least ten times. The rearrangement joins TRBV30 to TRBJ1-4; tentative D call: TRBD1 (5 bases). The CDR3 is 13 residues long. Germline CDR1 and CDR2: GTSNPN and SVGIG (reference sequence). V was clipped by 3 bases and J by 7 bases, with 12 bases between them. The chain's CDR3 is CAWRTVNGEKLFF. CDR3 DNA: TGTGCCTGGAGGACAGTGAACGGTGAAAAACTGTTTTTT.

Many counts were recorded for this clonotype. This chain links TRBV12-3 or TRBV12-4 with TRBJ1-3; D is unclear. The CDR3 sequence is 13 residues long. The V gene lost 6 bases and the J gene lost 7 bases, with 13 bases spanning the gap. The CDR3 nucleotides are TGTGCCAGCAGCCCTAACCGGTACAACACCATATATTTT. Residues: CASSPNRYNTIYF.

The sample holds many counts of this clonotype. CDR3 DNA sequence: TGTGCCAGCTCACCACCGGACGCGGGGGGGCAGTTCTTC. Translating it yields CASSPPDAGGQFF. The chain links TRBV18 to TRBJ2-1; TRBD2 aligns across 8 bases. V was pared by 0 bases and J by 12 bases, with 4 bases of the junction left unmatched. CDR3 length: 13 amino acids. The germline gives CDR1 KGHSH, CDR2 LQKENI.

There are many counts of this clonotype. The chain couples TRBV7-6 to TRBJ2-3, with TRBD2 identical over 8 bases. With V trimmed by 7 bases and J by 5 bases, 8 bases remained unmatched. Germline loops: CDR1 SGHVS, CDR2 FNYEAQ. The CDR3 has 14 amino acids. CDR3 residues: CASTLGSGGDTQYF. The CDR3 region has the DNA TGTGCCAGCACCTTGGGGAGCGGGGGAGATACGCAGTATTTT.

This clonotype was seen many times. The gene calls are TRBV5-1 and TRBJ2-5; D remains unclear. Germline V CDR1 and CDR2: SGHRS, YFSETQ. The CDR3 consists of 14 residues. The V and J ends lost 0 bases and 5 bases respectively, with 11 bases between them. CDR3 sequence reads: CASSLAPGYETQYF. Here the CDR3 DNA reads TGCGCCAGCAGCTTGGCCCCAGGTTATGAGACCCAGTACTTC.